The clone carrying this T cell receptor beta chain is medium-sized by share. This same CDR3 is encoded by further DNA sequences in the sample. The data belong to a study of blood T cell repertoires in COVID-19. Overall study: Both acute and convalescent COVID-19 samples were obtained from the United States, Italy and Spain. Sources were T cells, B-cell-depleted T cells, or PBMCs; the material itself was cDNA or gDNA.

As handled by the study authors: How many nucleated cells were present was estimated from reference gene primer amplification. Clones were sequenced by immunoSEQ multiplex PCR, and TCRdb holds only the in-frame ones, with some missing. The V and J calls and clone size were taken over from that table, and D and trimming were inferred from the DNA. The sample yields roughly 110,000 clones, 60% to 85% seen once. CDR1 and CDR2 from the germline V gene are SGHRS and YFSETQ. V was pared by 0 bases and J by 10 bases, with 10 bases between. The CDR3 is 12 residues long. The sample consisted of peripheral blood. The chain carries TRBV5-1 and TRBJ1-1; D unresolved. This receptor was obtained from a man in his 70s with acute or convalescent COVID-19. CDR3 sequence reads: CASSLAGIGAFF. CDR3 in DNA: TGCGCCAGCAGCTTGGCAGGTATCGGAGCTTTCTTT.